Listed here are 26 T cell receptor beta chains from one sample, sequenced in a study of T cell responses to AZD1222 COVID-19 vaccine. Sequencing used immunoSEQ multiplex PCR; TCRdb keeps in-frame clones, though not all of them. The table shows 150,000 or so clones, with about 92% occurring only once. This sample comprised peripheral blood, obtained on day 0 of AZD1222 vaccination. The receptors were gathered from an adult in good health.

CDR3 in DNA: TGTGCCAGCAGGGTGGACACAGATACGCAGTATTTT. Translating gives CASRVDTDTQYF. V and J are TRBV28 and TRBJ2-3; D gene uncertain. The germline V gene has CDR1 MDHEN and CDR2 SYDVKM. CDR3 length: 12 residues. V lost 6 bases to trimming and J lost 2 bases, with 6 bases between them.

The chain combines TRBV11-3 with TRBJ2-3; possibly TRBD1 or TRBD2 for D (5 bases each). The length of the CDR3 is 15 residues. Trimming shortened V by 0 bases and J by 3 bases, and 10 bases separated the two germline ends. Germline V gene sequence: CDR1 SGHNT, CDR2 YENEEA. CDR3 nucleotide sequence: TGTGCCAGCAGCTTAGATGGGGGATTGACAGATACGCAGTATTTT. Amino acid sequence: CASSLDGGLTDTQYF. The whole variable domain, remainder taken from reference TRBV11-3 and TRBJ2-3, is EAGVVQSPRYKIIEKKQPVAFWCNPISGHNTLYWYLQNLGQGPELLIRYENEEAVDDSQLPKDRFSAERLKGVDSTLKIQPAELGDSAVYLCASSLDGGLTDTQYFGPGTRLTVL.

The chain recombines TRBV11-3 with TRBJ1-1, with D maybe TRBD1 (5 bases). V was trimmed by 1 base and J by 0 bases, leaving 6 bases between them. CDR1 is SGHNT and CDR2 is YENEEA in the germline V gene. This CDR3 is built from 14 residues. CDR3: CASSLGGMNTEAFF. CDR3 in DNA: TGTGCCAGCAGCTTAGGGGGCATGAACACTGAAGCTTTCTTT.

J is TRBJ2-1 and V is TRBV5-1, with D uncertain. Germline CDR1 SGHRS, CDR2 YFSETQ. The CDR3 loop spans 15 amino acids. Trimming pared 0 bases from V and 0 bases from J, leaving 7 bases between. CDR3 DNA sequence: TGCGCCAGCAGCTTGGTGCGGCGCTCCTACAATGAGCAGTTCTTC. Its protein is CASSLVRRSYNEQFF.

This clone was detected only once. V usage is TRBV3-1 (or the pseudogene TRBV3-2) and J usage is TRBJ1-1; D unresolved. The germline V and J ends were trimmed by 7 bases and 1 base, with 13 bases remaining between them. The CDR3 sequence is 14 residues long. Per the germline V gene, CDR1 is LGHDT and CDR2 is YNNKEL (reference sequence). The CDR3 loop reads CASTRGTTNTEAFF. The CDR3 DNA is TGTGCCAGCACGCGGGGTACGACGAACACTGAAGCTTTCTTT.

This chain uses TRBV5-4 with TRBJ2-1; 8 nucleotides align to TRBD2. There are 16 residues in the CDR3. The germline gives CDR1 SGHNT, CDR2 YYREEE (reference sequence). Losses at the gene ends were 4 bases for V and 0 bases for J; bases not matched to a gene: 6. CDR3 sequence: CASSISGGSSYNEQFF. For the CDR3, the DNA is TGTGCCAGCAGCATCAGCGGGGGTAGCTCCTACAATGAGCAGTTCTTC. Drawing the rest from reference TRBV5-4 and TRBJ2-1, the complete variable domain is ETGVTQSPTHLIKTRGQQVTLRCSSQSGHNTVSWYQQALGQGPQFIFQYYREEENGRGNFPPRFSGLQFPNYSSELNVNALELDDSALYLCASSISGGSSYNEQFFGPGTRLTVL.

This chain joins TRBV29-1 and TRBJ2-5; 9 nucleotides line up with TRBD1. Germline CDR1 is SQVTM and CDR2 is ANQGSEA. CDR3 length: 15 residues. With V trimmed by 5 bases and J by 7 bases, 14 bases remained unmatched. The chain's CDR3 is CSVLVGQGVGGTQYF. The CDR3 DNA reads as TGCAGCGTTCTTGTGGGACAGGGCGTGGGGGGGACCCAGTACTTC.

The chain has TRBV5-4 and TRBJ2-1, with a possible D match to TRBD1 (8 bases). V lost 2 bases and J 9 bases, leaving 12 bases between the germline ends. The CDR3 is 13 amino acids. Looked up from germline, CDR1 is SGHNT and CDR2 is YYREEE (reference sequence). The CDR3 is CASSFTGGAEQFF. DNA for the CDR3: TGTGCCAGCAGCTTTACAGGGGGGGCTGAGCAGTTCTTC.

The V call is TRBV3-1 (or the pseudogene TRBV3-2), the J call TRBJ1-2; D call uncertain. The germline V and J ends were trimmed by 1 base and 7 bases, with 7 bases remaining between them. Germline values: CDR1 LGHDT, CDR2 YNNKEL (reference sequence). The CDR3 has 12 amino acids. In DNA, the CDR3 is TGTGCCAGCAGCCAAGGTCCGGGTGGCTACACCTTC. It yields the protein CASSQGPGGYTF.

The V and J genes are TRBV6-4 and TRBJ1-5, with D hard to call. Deletions cut 2 bases from V and 4 bases from J, with 15 bases between. In germline, CDR1 is MRHNA, CDR2 SNTAGT. The CDR3 contains 16 residues. The CDR3 sequence: CASSDVRGRVNQPQHF. The CDR3 DNA is TGTGCCAGCAGTGACGTGAGAGGACGGGTTAATCAGCCCCAGCATTTT.

The chain recombines TRBV5-6 with TRBJ1-4; D unclear. The germline V gene encodes CDR1 SGHDT and CDR2 YYEEEE. The CDR3 covers 14 residues. Trimming stripped 2 bases from V and 5 bases from J, with 10 bases between. CDR3: CASSFGRNNEKLFF. CDR3 in DNA: TGTGCCAGCAGCTTCGGACGGAACAATGAAAAACTGTTTTTT.

The J gene is TRBJ2-3, the V gene TRBV7-9; 10 bases fit TRBD1. The length of the CDR3 is 16 residues. The germline gives CDR1 SEHNR, CDR2 FQNEAQ (reference sequence). With V trimmed by 5 bases and J by 3 bases, 8 bases remained unmatched. CDR3 residues: CASSRLRQGATDTQYF. As DNA, the CDR3 is TGTGCCAGCAGCAGATTAAGACAGGGGGCTACAGATACGCAGTATTTT. Together with reference TRBV7-9 and TRBJ2-3, the CDR3 gives the full variable domain: DTGVSQNPRHKITKRGQNVTFRCDPISEHNRLYWYRQTLGQGPEFLTYFQNEAQLEKSRLLSDRFSAERPKGSFSTLEIQRTEQGDSAMYLCASSRLRQGATDTQYFGPGTRLTVL.

This clone showed up just once. The rearrangement uses TRBV3-1 (or the pseudogene TRBV3-2) and TRBJ1-1; tentative D call: TRBD1 (5 bases). The V and J ends lost 1 base and 4 bases respectively, with 19 bases between them. There are 17 residues in the CDR3. The germline V gene has CDR1 LGHDT and CDR2 YNNKEL (reference sequence). The CDR3 is CASSQGTGAGVSTEAFF. The CDR3 coding sequence is TGTGCCAGCAGCCAAGGGACCGGGGCCGGGGTGAGCACTGAAGCTTTCTTT.

The chain uses TRBV5-1 and TRBJ1-1, with a tentative D call TRBD1 (6 bases). V was trimmed by 2 bases and J by 4 bases, leaving 15 bases between them. CDR1 SGHRS and CDR2 YFSETQ come from the germline V gene. The CDR3 is 15 residues long. The CDR3 region is CASSLTRAGATEAFF. DNA for the CDR3: TGCGCCAGCAGCTTAACCAGGGCAGGGGCCACTGAAGCTTTCTTT.

The count of this clone is one. The chain uses TRBV18 and TRBJ1-6; TRBD1 agrees at 7 bases. Germline lookup yields CDR1 KGHSH and CDR2 LQKENI. CDR3 size: 15 residues. The junction had 9 bases not matched to a gene; V was cut back by 6 bases and J by 7 bases. The CDR3 protein is CASSSGRDSNSPLHF. The CDR3 DNA reads as TGTGCCAGCTCGTCAGGGCGGGACAGCAATTCACCCCTCCACTTT.

This clone appeared a single time. The V and J genes are TRBV6-4 and TRBJ2-7; D uncertain. Germline V gives CDR1 MRHNA, CDR2 SNTAGT. The CDR3 consists of 15 residues. V lost 5 bases and J 6 bases, leaving 20 bases between the germline ends. This chain's CDR3 is CASSSSRQAWGEQYF. Here the CDR3 DNA reads TGTGCCAGCAGTAGTTCCCGGCAGGCCTGGGGCGAGCAGTACTTC.

The chain couples TRBV30 to TRBJ1-1; D uncertain. Germline assignment: CDR1 GTSNPN and CDR2 SVGIG (reference sequence). V was shortened by 6 bases and J by 5 bases, with 13 bases between the two germline ends. CDR3 length: 12 residues. The CDR3 sequence is CACSRGRTEAFF. The CDR3 nucleotides read TGTGCCTGTTCCCGTGGTAGGACTGAAGCTTTCTTT.

This clone was recorded only once. The chain links TRBV6-6 to TRBJ2-5; D gene unclear. Germline V gene sequence: CDR1 MNHNY, CDR2 SVGAGI (reference sequence). Trimming removed 6 bases from V and 6 bases from J, with 14 bases in between. The length of the CDR3 is 13 residues. CDR3 protein: CASSLVPLQTQYF. The CDR3, as DNA: TGTGCCAGCAGCCTAGTCCCTCTCCAGACCCAGTACTTC.

V gene TRBV5-4 combines with J gene TRBJ2-7; D call uncertain. This CDR3 comprises 13 residues. The V gene lost 4 bases and the J gene lost 2 bases, with 10 bases spanning the gap. Per germline, CDR1 SGHNT and CDR2 YYREEE (reference sequence). CDR3 nucleotides: TGTGCCAGCAGCCTTGACCGACCCTACGAGCAGTACTTC. This sequence encodes CASSLDRPYEQYF.

The chain couples TRBV19 to TRBJ1-2; TRBD1 is a possible D gene (6 bases). Germline V lookup: CDR1 LNHDA, CDR2 SQIVND (reference sequence). The V gene lost 5 bases and the J gene lost 4 bases, with 11 bases spanning the gap. The CDR3 length is 13 residues. The CDR3 DNA reads as TGTGCCAGTAGTCCAACAGGGCCCTATGGCTACACCTTC. It codes for CASSPTGPYGYTF. Complete variable domain (other parts from reference TRBV19 and TRBJ1-2): DGGITQSPKYLFRKEGQNVTLSCEQNLNHDAMYWYRQDPGQGLRLIYYSQIVNDFQKGDIAEGYSVSREKKESFPLTVTSAQKNPTAFYLCASSPTGPYGYTFGSGTRLTVV.

The chain recombines TRBV11-3 with TRBJ1-2, with 7 bases lining up with TRBD1. V lost 3 bases, J lost 4 bases, and 5 bases stayed unmatched. The CDR3 length is 14 residues. Germline V gene sequence: CDR1 SGHNT, CDR2 YENEEA. CDR3 coding DNA: TGTGCCAGCAGCTTGGCTGGGACAGTCTATGGCTACACCTTC. Amino acids: CASSLAGTVYGYTF. Together with reference TRBV11-3 and TRBJ1-2, the CDR3 gives the full variable domain: EAGVVQSPRYKIIEKKQPVAFWCNPISGHNTLYWYLQNLGQGPELLIRYENEEAVDDSQLPKDRFSAERLKGVDSTLKIQPAELGDSAVYLCASSLAGTVYGYTFGSGTRLTVV.

The genes are TRBV30 and TRBJ1-2; D is undetermined. The CDR3 extends over 14 amino acids. CDR1 and CDR2 (germline): GTSNPN, SVGIG (reference sequence). The ends were cut back, 0 bases at V and 0 bases at J, with 8 bases in the middle. The CDR3 bases are TGTGCCTGGAGTGTAGCCGGAGCTAACTATGGCTACACCTTC. Amino acid sequence: CAWSVAGANYGYTF.

The chain couples TRBV5-4 to TRBJ1-2, with no clear D. The CDR3 is 13 amino acids. The germline V and J ends were trimmed by 4 bases and 8 bases, with 15 bases remaining between them. Looked up from germline, CDR1 is SGHNT and CDR2 is YYREEE (reference sequence). CDR3 DNA sequence: TGTGCCAGCAGCCAACAAGCAGGAGGAGGCTACACCTTC. Its protein product is CASSQQAGGGYTF.

The chain carries TRBV6-5 and TRBJ2-3, with D possibly called TRBD1 or TRBD2 (5 bases each). Germline lookup yields CDR1 MNHEY and CDR2 SVGAGI. This CDR3 is 14 amino acids long. V dropped 8 bases and J dropped 2 bases, with 14 bases sitting between them. The CDR3 bases are TGTGCCAGCTGCCGGGACGGACACACAGATACGCAGTATTTT. Protein product: CASCRDGHTDTQYF.

The chain joins TRBV28 to TRBJ2-3, with 15 bases identical to TRBD2. Germline V gene sequence: CDR1 MDHEN, CDR2 SYDVKM. CDR3 length: 20 residues. The V segment lost 5 bases and the J segment 0 bases; nucleotides outside the gene matches: 12. The CDR3 DNA reads as TGTGCCAGCAGTCCCTGGGGACTAGCGGGGGGACTCCATAGCACAGATACGCAGTATTTT. This codes for CASSPWGLAGGLHSTDTQYF.

This rearrangement joins TRBV5-1 to TRBJ2-3; D is ambiguous. There are 14 residues in the CDR3. Germline-derived CDR1 and CDR2 are SGHRS and YFSETQ. Trimming cost V 0 bases and J 1 base, with 6 bases left between them. The CDR3 here is CASSLERGTDTQYF. Written as DNA, the CDR3 is TGCGCCAGCAGCTTGGAACGTGGCACAGATACGCAGTATTTT.